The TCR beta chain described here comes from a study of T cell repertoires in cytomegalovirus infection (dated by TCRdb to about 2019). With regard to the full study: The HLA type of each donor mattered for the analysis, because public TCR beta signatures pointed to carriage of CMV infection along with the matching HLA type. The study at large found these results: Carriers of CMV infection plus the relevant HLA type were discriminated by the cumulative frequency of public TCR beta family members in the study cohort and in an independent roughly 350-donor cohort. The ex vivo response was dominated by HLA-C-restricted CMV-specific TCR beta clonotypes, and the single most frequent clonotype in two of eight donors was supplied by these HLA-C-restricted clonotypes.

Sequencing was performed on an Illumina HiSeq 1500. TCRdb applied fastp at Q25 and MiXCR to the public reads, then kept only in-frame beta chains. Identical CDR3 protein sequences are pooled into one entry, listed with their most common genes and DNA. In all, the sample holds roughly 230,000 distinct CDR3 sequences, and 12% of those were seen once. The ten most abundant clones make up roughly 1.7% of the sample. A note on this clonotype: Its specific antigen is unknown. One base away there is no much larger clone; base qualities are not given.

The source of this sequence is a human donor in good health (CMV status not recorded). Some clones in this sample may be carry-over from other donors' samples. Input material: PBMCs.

The CDR3 is CSARDRGTPWGETQYF. The DNA sequence is as follows: TGCAGTGCTAGAGATCGGGGAACTCCTTGGGGGGAGACCCAGTACTTC. This receptor chain uses TRBV20-1 and TRBJ2-5; the D match is possibly TRBD1 or TRBD2, with 5 bases aligned in each. From cysteine to phenylalanine, the CDR3 is 16 amino acids long. Only the CDR3 DNA stays, 48 bases, in frame from base 1. CDR1 and CDR2 were assigned from the germline V gene (reference sequence) as DFQATT and SNEGSKA. V was cut back by 0 bases and J by 5 bases, leaving a gap of 19 bases between them.